Included here is one TCR beta chain sequence, with context. Healthy Russian Caucasian donors spanned ages about 6 to 100 years. A sample-barcoded 5' primer and a J-beta primer mix were used in a second PCR of roughly 7 to 12 cycles. TCRdb redid the calling of the 5' RACE reads with MiXCR, one entry per CDR3 protein. This table holds more than 900,000 distinct CDR3 sequences, about 23% found once. This entry belongs to a study of blood T cells in healthy people across ages. The CDR3 runs 14 residues. The V gene's germline CDR1 is DFQATT and CDR2 SNEGSKA (reference sequence). Deletions cut 6 bases from V and 4 bases from J, with 18 bases between. These sequences were also reported in another study, on T cells of mothers and their children.

The receptor was derived from a girl aged 2 to 10 in good health. Material for sequencing was blood. The J gene is TRBJ1-1, the V gene TRBV20-1, with D tentatively TRBD1 (6 bases). Here the CDR3 reads CSASPADRTTEAFF. DNA of the CDR3: TGCAGTGCCAGCCCCGCGGACAGAACCACTGAAGCTTTCTTT.